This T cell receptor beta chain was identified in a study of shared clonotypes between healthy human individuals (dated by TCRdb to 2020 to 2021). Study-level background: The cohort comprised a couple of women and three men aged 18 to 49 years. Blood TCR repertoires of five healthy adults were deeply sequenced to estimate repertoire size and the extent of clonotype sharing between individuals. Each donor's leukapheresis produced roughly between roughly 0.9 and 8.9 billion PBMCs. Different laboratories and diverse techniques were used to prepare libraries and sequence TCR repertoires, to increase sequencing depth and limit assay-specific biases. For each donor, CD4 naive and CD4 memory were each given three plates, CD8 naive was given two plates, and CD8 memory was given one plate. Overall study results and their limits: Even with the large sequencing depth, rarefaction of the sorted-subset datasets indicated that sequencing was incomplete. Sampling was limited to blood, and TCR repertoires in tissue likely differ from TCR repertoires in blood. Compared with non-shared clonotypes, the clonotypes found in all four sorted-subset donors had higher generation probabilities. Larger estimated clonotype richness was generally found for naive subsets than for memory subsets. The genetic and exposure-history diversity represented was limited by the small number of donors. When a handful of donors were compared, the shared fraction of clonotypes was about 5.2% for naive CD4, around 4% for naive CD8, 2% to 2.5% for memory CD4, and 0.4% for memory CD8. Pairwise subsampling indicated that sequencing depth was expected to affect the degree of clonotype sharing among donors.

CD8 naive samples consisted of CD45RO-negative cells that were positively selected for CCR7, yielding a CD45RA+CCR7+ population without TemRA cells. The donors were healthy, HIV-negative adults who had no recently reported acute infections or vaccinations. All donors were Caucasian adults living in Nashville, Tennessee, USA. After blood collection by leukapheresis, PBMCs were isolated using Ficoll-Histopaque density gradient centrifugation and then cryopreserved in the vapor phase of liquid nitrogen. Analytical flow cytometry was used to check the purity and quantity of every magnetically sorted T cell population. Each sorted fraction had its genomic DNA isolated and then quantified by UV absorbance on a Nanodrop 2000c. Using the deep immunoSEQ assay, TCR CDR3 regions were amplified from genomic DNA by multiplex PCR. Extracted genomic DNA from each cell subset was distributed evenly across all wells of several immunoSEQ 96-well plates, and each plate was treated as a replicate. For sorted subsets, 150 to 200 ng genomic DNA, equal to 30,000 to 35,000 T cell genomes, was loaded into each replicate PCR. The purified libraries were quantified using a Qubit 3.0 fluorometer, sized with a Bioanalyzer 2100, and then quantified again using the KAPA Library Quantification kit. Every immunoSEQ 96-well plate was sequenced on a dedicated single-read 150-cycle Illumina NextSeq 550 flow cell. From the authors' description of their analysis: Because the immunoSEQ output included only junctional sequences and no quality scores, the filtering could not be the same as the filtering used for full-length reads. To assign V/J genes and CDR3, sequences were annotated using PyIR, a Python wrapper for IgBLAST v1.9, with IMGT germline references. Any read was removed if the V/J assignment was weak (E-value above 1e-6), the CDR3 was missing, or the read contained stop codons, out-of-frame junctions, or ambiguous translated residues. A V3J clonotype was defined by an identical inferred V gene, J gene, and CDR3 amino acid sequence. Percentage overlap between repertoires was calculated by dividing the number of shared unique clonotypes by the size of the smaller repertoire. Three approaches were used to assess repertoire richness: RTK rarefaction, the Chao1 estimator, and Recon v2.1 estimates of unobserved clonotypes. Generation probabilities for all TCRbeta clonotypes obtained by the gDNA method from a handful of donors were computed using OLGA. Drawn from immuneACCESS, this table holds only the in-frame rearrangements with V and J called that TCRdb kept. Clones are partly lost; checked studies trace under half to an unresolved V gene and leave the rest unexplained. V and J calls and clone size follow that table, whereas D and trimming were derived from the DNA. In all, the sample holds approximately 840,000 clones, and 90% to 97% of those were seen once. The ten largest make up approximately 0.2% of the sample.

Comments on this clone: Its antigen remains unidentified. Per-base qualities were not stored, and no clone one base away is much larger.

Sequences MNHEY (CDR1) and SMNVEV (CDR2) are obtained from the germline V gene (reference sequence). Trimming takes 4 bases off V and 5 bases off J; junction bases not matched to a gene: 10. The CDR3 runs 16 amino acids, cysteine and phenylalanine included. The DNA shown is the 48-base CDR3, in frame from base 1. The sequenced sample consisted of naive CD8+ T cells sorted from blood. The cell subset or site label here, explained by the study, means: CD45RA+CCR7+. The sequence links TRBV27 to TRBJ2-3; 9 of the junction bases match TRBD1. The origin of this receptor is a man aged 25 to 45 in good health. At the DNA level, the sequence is TGTGCCAGCAGTTCTCCCGGGACAGGGACTCTAGATACGCAGTATTTT. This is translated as CASSSPGTGTLDTQYF.